This entry concerns a single TCR beta chain. The data are from a study of T cells in Graves' hyperthyroidism and ophthalmopathy. RNA transcripts served as the template for amplifying TCR beta CDR3 regions. HTBI primers were the set used in a first-round RT-PCR of the TCR CDR3. In TCRdb, the multiplex PCR reads were re-called with MiXCR into one record per CDR3 protein. The repertoire holds about 700,000 distinct CDR3 sequences, with approximately 14% as singletons. V dropped 5 bases and J dropped 0 bases, with 14 bases sitting between them. The germline V gene has CDR1 MNHEY and CDR2 SVGEGT. This CDR3 has 16 residues.

The sample taken for sequencing was blood. The sequence came from a woman aged 18-30 years with Graves' hyperthyroidism. The chain joins TRBV6-2 or TRBV6-3 to TRBJ1-3; D gene ambiguous. CDR3 coding DNA: TGTGCCAGCAGTACCCCATCGTCTGCCTCTGGAAACACCATATATTTT. This sequence encodes CASSTPSSASGNTIYF.